A single sample is the source of the 14 T cell receptor beta chains below, sequenced in a study of human T cells and chemical hapten exposure. The time point denotes: pre-sensitization, week 0. The treatment was: therapeutic diphenylcyclopropenone sensitization with weekly scalp DPC. TCRdb reprocessed the RACE reads via MiXCR and lists one record per CDR3 protein. The repertoire holds around 250,000 distinct CDR3 sequences, about 8.1% seen once, with under 2.5% in the top ten. The specimen comprised whole blood, sampled in connection with sensitization to the hapten diphenylcyclopropenone (DPC). The receptor set was obtained from a woman aged 40 to 50 with alopecia areata. Some clones in this sample may be carry-over from other donors' samples.

This clonotype was picked up many times. The chain recombines TRBV7-2 with TRBJ2-1; 7 bases match TRBD2. The CDR3 is made up of 15 amino acids. Per the germline V gene, CDR1 is SGHTA and CDR2 is FQGNSA. V lost 5 bases, J lost 4 bases, and 8 bases stayed unmatched. The chain's CDR3 is CASSRTGLTYNEQFF. CDR3 nucleotide sequence: TGTGCCAGCAGCCGTACGGGACTAACTTACAATGAGCAGTTCTTC.

This clonotype was recorded many times. The chain is built from TRBV5-1 and TRBJ1-1, with 7 bases lining up with TRBD1. In germline, CDR1 is SGHRS, CDR2 YFSETQ. The V and J ends lost 4 bases and 1 base, in that order; junction bases with no gene match: 4. This CDR3 region has 14 residues. CDR3 bases: TGCGCCAGCAGCGGGGGACAGACGAACACTGAAGCTTTCTTT. Its translation: CASSGGQTNTEAFF.

In this sample, this clonotype turned up many times. This sequence joins TRBV7-9 and TRBJ1-2; D gene unclear. Trimming stripped 5 bases from V and 8 bases from J, with 21 bases between. This CDR3 comprises 15 residues. CDR1 and CDR2 (germline): SEHNR, FQNEAQ (reference sequence). The chain's CDR3 is CASSLPQNRRGGYTF. In DNA, the CDR3 is TGTGCCAGCAGCCTTCCCCAAAACCGACGGGGAGGCTACACCTTC.

This clonotype has a handful of counts. The chain joins TRBV6-2 or TRBV6-3 to TRBJ1-5; D might be TRBD1 (5 bases). CDR3 size: 13 residues. V shed 6 bases and J shed 6 bases, with 12 bases lying between them. In germline, CDR1 is MNHEY, CDR2 SVGEGT. CDR3 in amino acids: CASSLTGTQPQHF. CDR3 in DNA: TGTGCCAGCAGCCTTACCGGGACTCAGCCCCAGCATTTT.

The gene calls are TRBV27 and TRBJ2-1; 7 nucleotides match TRBD2. Looked up from germline, CDR1 is MNHEY and CDR2 is SMNVEV (reference sequence). This CDR3 is built from 17 residues. V was pared by 4 bases and J by 2 bases, with 11 bases of the junction left unmatched. CDR3 DNA: TGTGCCAGCAGTTCGACCCAGCGGGGCCTCACCTACAATGAGCAGTTCTTC. Its translation is CASSSTQRGLTYNEQFF.

This clonotype was seen repeatedly, ten times or more. This chain uses TRBV7-9 with TRBJ2-5; tentatively, D is TRBD1 or TRBD2 (5 bases each). The CDR3 loop spans 18 amino acids. V was shortened by 5 bases and J by 5 bases, with 27 bases between the two germline ends. Germline V gene lookup returns CDR1 SEHNR and CDR2 FQNEAQ (reference sequence). CDR3 amino acids: CASSPSGTGPRFVETQYF. The CDR3 DNA sequence: TGTGCCAGCAGCCCGAGTGGGACGGGGCCCCGGTTTGTGGAGACCCAGTACTTC.

This rearrangement joins TRBV19 to TRBJ2-1; 11 nucleotides agree with TRBD2. Trimming at V came to 4 bases and at J to 3 bases, leaving 2 bases not matched to a gene. The length of the CDR3 is 15 residues. The germline gives CDR1 LNHDA, CDR2 SQIVND (reference sequence). The CDR3 DNA reads as TGTGCCAGTAGTACCGGACTAGCGGGCTACAATGAGCAGTTCTTC. Translated, it gives CASSTGLAGYNEQFF.

The V and J genes are TRBV28 and TRBJ1-2; the D gene is possibly TRBD1 (6 bases). This CDR3 contains 12 residues. The V end lost 7 bases, the J end lost 8 bases, and 14 bases lay between the germline ends. Germline V gene lookup returns CDR1 MDHEN and CDR2 SYDVKM. The CDR3 DNA reads as TGTGCCAGCACAGGGGTTTTGGGAGGCTACACCTTC. Its translation: CASTGVLGGYTF.

This clonotype was detected only a few times. J is TRBJ1-6 and V is TRBV9, with no clear D. With 0 bases removed from V and 9 bases from J, the gap between germline ends came to 16 bases. Germline values: CDR1 SGDLS, CDR2 YYNGEE. This CDR3 spans 16 amino acids. This CDR3 reads CASSVEPELRISPLHF. In DNA form, the CDR3 reads TGTGCCAGCAGCGTAGAGCCCGAGCTGCGGATTTCACCCCTCCACTTT.

The chain couples TRBV29-1 to TRBJ2-6; 7 nucleotides line up with TRBD1. The CDR3 is 16 residues long. Germline V lookup: CDR1 SQVTM, CDR2 ANQGSEA. V lost 5 bases, J lost 2 bases, and 9 bases stayed unmatched. The CDR3 is CSVMPGGGTGANVLTF. The CDR3 nucleotides read TGCAGCGTTATGCCAGGGGGTGGCACTGGGGCCAACGTCCTGACTTTC.

This clonotype was counted many times. This chain uses TRBV7-9 with TRBJ2-3; D might be TRBD2 (5 bases). The V gene's germline CDR1 is SEHNR and CDR2 FQNEAQ (reference sequence). Trimming pared 5 bases from V and 1 base from J, leaving 13 bases between. The length of the CDR3 is 15 residues. The CDR3 is CASSQDTGGTDTQYF. The CDR3 nucleotides are TGTGCCAGCAGCCAAGACACCGGGGGCACAGATACGCAGTATTTT.

This clonotype occurred a few times. The genes are TRBV7-2 and TRBJ1-2; no clear D. V lost 5 bases to trimming and J lost 0 bases, with 13 bases between them. The CDR3 length is 15 residues. The germline V gene has CDR1 SGHTA and CDR2 FQGNSA. This CDR3 reads CASSPEGVSNYGYTF. As DNA, the CDR3 is TGTGCCAGCAGCCCAGAGGGCGTATCTAACTATGGCTACACCTTC.

The chain has TRBV12-3 or TRBV12-4 and TRBJ2-3; 7 positions match TRBD1. V was pared by 6 bases and J by 7 bases, with 10 bases of the junction left unmatched. CDR3 length: 14 residues. The CDR3 bases are TGTGCCAGCAGGCCCGGGGCAGGGGGAAATACGCAGTATTTT. Protein: CASRPGAGGNTQYF.

V is TRBV4-3 and J is TRBJ2-3, with TRBD1 as a possible D gene (5 bases). CDR1 and CDR2 (germline): LGHNA, YSLEER. CDR3 length equals 14 residues. V was trimmed by 2 bases and J by 4 bases, leaving 10 bases between them. The CDR3 loop is CASSQRQLADTQYF. The CDR3 nucleotides are TGCGCCAGCAGCCAACGACAGCTGGCAGATACGCAGTATTTT.